These 10 T cell receptor beta chains were sequenced from one sample in a study of PD-L1 blockade in urothelial cancer. TCRdb's table, derived via immunoSEQ multiplex PCR, lists solely in-frame clones and lacks some. The sample includes some 40,000 clones, roughly 80% of them seen just once. Stated time point: pretreatment peripheral blood. Sequences were derived from PBMCs, sampled around atezolizumab (anti-PD-L1) treatment. These receptors originate from a man older than 75 with urothelial cancer.

CDR3 DNA: TGCGCCAGCAGCCAAGGGACGGGAGCCTACAATGAGCAGTTCTTC. Translated: CASSQGTGAYNEQFF. The rearrangement uses TRBV4-1 and TRBJ2-1; D may be TRBD2 (6 bases). The CDR3 extends over 15 amino acids. Germline V gene lookup returns CDR1 MGHRA and CDR2 YSYEKL. V lost 1 base and J 2 bases, leaving 9 bases between the germline ends.

The CDR3 DNA is TGTGCCAGCAGCCCGCAAACAGGGGAGGAAAAACTGTTTTTT. Its translation: CASSPQTGEEKLFF. This chain links TRBV7-8 with TRBJ1-4, with TRBD1 matching over 7 bases. The CDR3 is made up of 14 amino acids. The junction had 8 bases not matched to a gene; V was cut back by 5 bases and J by 8 bases. Germline CDR1 reads SGHVS; CDR2 reads FQNEAQ.

This rearrangement joins TRBV9 to TRBJ2-3, with 8 nucleotides matching TRBD2. V dropped 4 bases and J dropped 2; count of bases not matched to a gene: 9. The CDR3 extends over 16 amino acids. Germline CDR1 and CDR2: SGDLS and YYNGEE. CDR3 region: CASSSGVAGPTDTQYF. DNA of the CDR3: TGTGCCAGCAGCAGCGGGGTAGCGGGACCCACAGATACGCAGTATTTT.

The rearrangement uses TRBV2 and TRBJ2-5; 10 positions match TRBD2. The V gene's germline CDR1 is SNHLY and CDR2 FYNNEI. Trimming took 4 bases from V and 5 from J; bases not matched to a gene: 7. The CDR3 consists of 15 residues. CDR3 DNA sequence: TGTGCCAGCAGTGCAGCGGGAGGGCCGGGGGAGACCCAGTACTTC. This encodes CASSAAGGPGETQYF.

J is TRBJ2-5 and V is TRBV28, with 13 positions matching TRBD2. The J call may not be correct, given that the DNA end is closer to TRBJ2-7. CDR3 length equals 15 residues. Germline CDR1 MDHEN, CDR2 SYDVKM. The chain's CDR3 is CASRGTSGITSEQYF. In DNA, the CDR3 is TGTGCCAGCAGAGGGACTAGCGGGATAACCAGCGAGCAGTACTTC.

This rearrangement joins TRBV5-1 to TRBJ2-1; 8 bases align to TRBD2. Germline V lookup: CDR1 SGHRS, CDR2 YFSETQ. Trimming took 4 bases from V and 13 from J; bases not matched to a gene: 7. The CDR3 sequence is 12 residues long. The CDR3 is CASSPSGSRQFF. In nucleotides, the CDR3 is TGCGCCAGCAGCCCGAGCGGGAGCCGTCAGTTCTTC.

This clone was seen only once. This rearrangement joins TRBV7-6 to TRBJ2-5; D may be TRBD2 (5 bases). The CDR3 has 13 amino acids. In germline, CDR1 is SGHVS, CDR2 FNYEAQ. The V gene lost 4 bases and the J gene lost 4 bases, with 10 bases spanning the gap. The DNA of the CDR3 is TGTGCCAGCAGCTCCACTAGTCGAGAGACCCAGTACTTC. This gives the protein CASSSTSRETQYF.

This clone has a handful of counts. The rearrangement uses TRBV4-1 and TRBJ2-3; the D gene is possibly TRBD2 (5 bases). V was pared by 4 bases and J by 2 bases, with 16 bases between. The CDR3 contains 16 residues. Germline assignment: CDR1 MGHRA and CDR2 YSYEKL. For the CDR3, the DNA is TGCGCCAGCAGCCTCCTGGGGAGTCCTGTCACAGATACGCAGTATTTT. It codes for CASSLLGSPVTDTQYF.

The chain recombines TRBV7-2 with TRBJ2-7, with 7 bases fitting TRBD1. The J segment lost 0 bases and the V segment lost 0 bases, leaving 5 bases of the junction unmatched. The germline CDR1 and CDR2 sequences are SGHTA and FQGNSA. The CDR3 loop spans 16 amino acids. The CDR3 nucleotides are TGTGCCAGCAGCTTAGCGTCGGGACAGAGCTCCTACGAGCAGTACTTC. This sequence encodes CASSLASGQSSYEQYF.

The chain has TRBV30 and TRBJ1-2; 7 nucleotides line up with TRBD1. This CDR3 is built from 13 residues. CDR1 and CDR2 from the germline V gene are GTSNPN and SVGIG (reference sequence). V lost 4 bases, J lost 5 bases, and 7 bases stayed unmatched. The CDR3 nucleotides read TGTGCCTGGAAACAGGGGCAAGTTTATGGCTACACCTTC. Its protein product is CAWKQGQVYGYTF.